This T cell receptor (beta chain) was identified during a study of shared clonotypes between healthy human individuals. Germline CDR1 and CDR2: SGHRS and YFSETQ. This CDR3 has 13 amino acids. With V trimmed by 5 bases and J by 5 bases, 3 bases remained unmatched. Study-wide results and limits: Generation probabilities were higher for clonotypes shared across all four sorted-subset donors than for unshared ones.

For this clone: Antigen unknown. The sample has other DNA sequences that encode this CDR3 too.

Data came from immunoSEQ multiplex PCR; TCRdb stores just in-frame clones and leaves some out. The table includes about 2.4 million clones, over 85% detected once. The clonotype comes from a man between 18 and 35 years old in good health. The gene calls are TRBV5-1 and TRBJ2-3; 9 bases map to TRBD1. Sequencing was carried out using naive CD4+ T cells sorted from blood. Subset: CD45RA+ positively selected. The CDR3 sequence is CASSWDREDTQYF. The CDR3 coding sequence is TGCGCCAGCAGTTGGGACAGGGAAGATACGCAGTATTTT. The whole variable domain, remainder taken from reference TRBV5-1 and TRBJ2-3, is KAGVTQTPRYLIKTRGQQVTLSCSPISGHRSVSWYQQTPGQGLQFLFEYFSETQRNKGNFPGRFSGRQFSNSRSEMNVSTLELGDSALYLCASSWDREDTQYFGPGTRLTVL.